This TCR beta chain was obtained from a study of T cells in Graves' hyperthyroidism and ophthalmopathy (dated by TCRdb to the late 2010s). Turning to the overall study: Peripheral blood was collected at initial diagnosis, before any treatment. TCR V-J signatures able to tell the groups apart were searched for in a discovery cohort of some 97 patients, of whom under 45 had Graves' ophthalmopathy and more than 55 had stable Graves' hyperthyroidism. Prospective prediction of ophthalmopathy was tested in an independent validation cohort of approximately 18 hyperthyroidism patients and 17 patients who later progressed to ophthalmopathy. For training and testing, the 80 to 100 patients in the discovery cohort were randomly divided in a 7:3 ratio. The study also compared thyroid tissue and blood T-cell repertoires from roughly 6 Graves' hyperthyroidism patients. After sampling, hyperthyroidism patients received methimazole starting at 30 mg daily, and ophthalmopathy patients received high-dose intravenous methylprednisolone. According to the paper, TCR Vbeta CDR3 sequencing was carried out on 135 peripheral blood samples, which came from 40 to 45 ophthalmopathy, 80 or so hyperthyroidism and approximately 17 progressor patients.

About this clonotype: Its antigen is unknown. No much larger clonotype is one base removed from it; base qualities were not supplied.

The TCR beta CDR3 regions were amplified from RNA transcripts. For the first round of RT-PCR on the TCR CDR3, the HTBI primer set was used together with the Qiagen OneStep RT-PCR kit. A second multiplex PCR round built the libraries, followed by size selection and purification. Paired-end sequencing of the libraries was performed with 100 bp reads on an Illumina HiSeq2000. From the authors' description of their analysis: SOAPnuke was used to process the raw data, removing reads that contained adapters or uncalled bases, had a mean Phred below 15, or lacked an exact match to the constant primer or identifier. COPE v1.2.5 was used to merge the high-quality paired reads, and each unique nucleotide sequence was defined as a clonotype. MiTCR v1.1 was used to align clonotypes to the IMGT TRBV, TRBD and TRBJ reference segments. The analysis was restricted to V-J combinations with a frequency above 0.0001, which together covered 99.2% of the repertoires. The TCS score was defined as F50 (clonal expansion) divided by E x V (chaos), with BLOSUM62-based TCRdist calculated between CDR3 peptides within each V-J. Welch's t-statistics and random forest reduced 500 to 550 V-J features to about 12, which were used in a naive Bayes classifier (R e1071). The public reads were reanalyzed by TCRdb: fastp trimming at Q25, MiXCR alignment, in-frame beta chains only. For every CDR3 protein sequence, its rows merge into one entry that carries the most common genes and DNA. The V and J calls come from TCRdb's annotation, not from the publication. Present in this sample are 690,000 or so distinct CDR3 sequences, about 17% of which were seen just once. Over 15% of the sample is taken by the ten largest.

Hyperthyroidism patients were aged 18 to 65 years and newly diagnosed, with disease duration of less than 2 months. Any patient with an uncontrolled infection, another autoimmune disease, pregnancy or lactation was excluded. Diagnoses relied on clinical symptoms, serum thyroxine and TRAb, thyroid ultrasound and orbital computed tomography. Blood from progressor patients was drawn when they were first diagnosed with hyperthyroidism, before any ophthalmopathy symptoms appeared. PBMCs were isolated from more than 9 ml of fresh peripheral blood by Ficoll-Paque density gradient centrifugation. Progressor patients were initially diagnosed with Graves' hyperthyroidism and developed ophthalmopathy during follow-up. Trizol reagent was used to extract total RNA, and RNA quality was then checked on an Agilent 2100 Bioanalyzer. V was cut back by 4 bases and J by 1 base, leaving a gap of 7 bases between them. Its CDR3 holds 13 amino acids, cysteine through phenylalanine. Solely the CDR3 DNA is kept, with 39 bases framed from the first base. CDR1 and CDR2, looked up from the germline V gene, are SQVTM and ANQGSEA.

The paper's findings and limits, for the study overall: Most expanded thyroid clonotypes (frequency above 0.001) were also detected in blood, a finding suggesting that blood repertoires may reflect thyroid immune responses. Ophthalmopathy was separated from stable hyperthyroidism by a 13 V-J signature model, with about 86% sensitivity and roughly 81% specificity obtained in cross-validation and 80%/75% obtained in testing. In validation, the model predicted progression to ophthalmopathy a median of 6.5 months before onset, with around 70% sensitivity and about 72% specificity. No statistical method was used to set the sample size in advance, and investigators knew the group allocation.

This TCR came from a woman in her 50s with Graves' hyperthyroidism that later progressed to Graves' ophthalmopathy. The chain employs TRBV29-1 and TRBJ2-2, with the D gene not clear enough to name. Sample: blood. The sequence in DNA is TGCAGCGTTGTAGCAGAGAACACCGGGGAGCTGTTTTTT. Its protein product is CSVVAENTGELFF.